The 20 T cell receptor beta chains presented below share a single source sample, sequenced in a study of CD8 T cells in Susac syndrome. Random-hexamer reverse transcription was applied to roughly 0.5 to 1 ug RNA. TCRdb re-derived calls from the immunoSEQ multiplex PCR reads in MiXCR, one entry per CDR3 protein. This sample has about 190,000 distinct CDR3 sequences, with approximately 94% found just once. The sample was CD4+ T cells from PBMCs. Every receptor here comes from a human donor with Susac syndrome.

V usage is TRBV19 and J usage is TRBJ2-7; D ambiguous. Germline CDR1 and CDR2: LNHDA and SQIVND (reference sequence). Trimming cost V 6 bases and J 5 bases, with 11 bases left between them. The CDR3 consists of 12 residues. CDR3 nucleotides: TGTGCCAGTAGGGACGACACCCACGAGCAGTACTTC. Its translation: CASRDDTHEQYF. Filled out from reference TRBV19 and TRBJ2-7, the complete variable domain reads DGGITQSPKYLFRKEGQNVTLSCEQNLNHDAMYWYRQDPGQGLRLIYYSQIVNDFQKGDIAEGYSVSREKKESFPLTVTSAQKNPTAFYLCASRDDTHEQYFGPGTRLTVT.

The rearrangement uses TRBV4-3 and TRBJ2-7; no reliable D call. The CDR3 extends over 15 amino acids. The germline V gene encodes CDR1 LGHNA and CDR2 YSLEER. Trimming stripped 1 base from V and 3 bases from J, with 13 bases between. CDR3 nucleotide sequence: TGCGCCAGCAGCCAAGTCGGCCACCCTAACTACGAGCAGTACTTC. It yields the protein CASSQVGHPNYEQYF.

This clonotype turned up a few times. The chain carries TRBV20-1 and TRBJ2-1; no clear D. The V gene lost 1 base and the J gene lost 5 bases, with 3 bases spanning the gap. The germline V gene has CDR1 DFQATT and CDR2 SNEGSKA (reference sequence). This CDR3 is built from 11 residues. This CDR3 reads CSARGHNEQFF. The CDR3, as DNA: TGCAGTGCTAGAGGGCACAATGAGCAGTTCTTC.

Written as DNA, the CDR3 is TGTGCCAGCACCTCCCGGGTCGGAAACACCATATATTTT. Its translation: CASTSRVGNTIYF. The chain joins TRBV7-6 to TRBJ1-3; D remains ambiguous. V lost 7 bases to trimming and J lost 4 bases, with 11 bases between them. The V gene's germline CDR1 is SGHVS and CDR2 FNYEAQ. CDR3 size: 13 residues.

The chain is built from TRBV5-6 and TRBJ1-5; D gene uncertain. Trimming left V 0 bases short and J 0 bases short, with 16 bases between. CDR3 length equals 18 residues. The germline CDR1 and CDR2 sequences are SGHDT and YYEEEE. The CDR3 DNA follows: TGTGCCAGCAGCTTGGAGCAGAAGGGCCCTTATAGCAATCAGCCCCAGCATTTT. Protein: CASSLEQKGPYSNQPQHF.

The chain carries TRBV9 and TRBJ2-1; TRBD2 agrees at 13 bases. J was trimmed by 7 bases and V by 4 bases; bases with no gene match: 5. CDR1 SGDLS and CDR2 YYNGEE come from the germline V gene. CDR3 length: 15 amino acids. CDR3 region: CASSQLAGGSNEQFF. The CDR3 DNA follows: TGTGCCAGCAGCCAACTAGCGGGGGGGAGTAATGAGCAGTTCTTC.

This sequence joins TRBV12-3 or TRBV12-4 and TRBJ1-4, with 8 positions matching TRBD1. The CDR3 sequence is 15 residues long. Germline trimming cut 3 bases from V and 5 bases from J; bases unmatched to any gene: 5. The CDR3 reads CASSFGQGSNEKLFF. The CDR3 DNA reads as TGTGCCAGCAGTTTCGGACAGGGATCGAATGAAAAACTGTTTTTT.

In DNA form, the CDR3 reads TGTGCCAGCAGCTTAGGGAGACTTTTAGAGACCCAGTACTTC. Amino acid sequence: CASSLGRLLETQYF. The rearrangement joins TRBV7-2 to TRBJ2-5; D uncertain. V was trimmed by 1 base and J by 4 bases, leaving 10 bases between them. The V gene's germline CDR1 is SGHTA and CDR2 FQGNSA. The CDR3 contains 14 residues.

The rearrangement links TRBV12-3 or TRBV12-4 to TRBJ1-4; maybe TRBD1 (6 bases). Trimming stripped 3 bases from V and 8 bases from J, with 7 bases between. The CDR3 extends over 12 amino acids. CDR3 in amino acids: CASSLTGEKLFF. The CDR3 DNA reads as TGTGCCAGCAGTTTGACAGGAGAAAAACTGTTTTTT.

The chain employs TRBV9 and TRBJ2-3, with D possibly matching TRBD2 (5 bases). Per the germline V gene, CDR1 is SGDLS and CDR2 is YYNGEE. This CDR3 is built from 15 residues. The germline V and J ends were trimmed by 3 bases and 1 base, with 12 bases remaining between them. CDR3: CASSGNRGGTDTQYF. In DNA, the CDR3 is TGTGCCAGCAGCGGAAACCGGGGAGGCACAGATACGCAGTATTTT.

This chain joins TRBV15 and TRBJ1-6; TRBD1 agrees at 9 bases. V dropped 0 bases and J dropped 6; count of bases not matched to a gene: 3. Germline V CDR1 and CDR2: LNHNV, YYDKDF (reference sequence). This CDR3 has 16 amino acids. CDR3 nucleotides: TGTGCCACCAGCAGAGATCCGGACAGGGGTAATTCACCCCTCCACTTT. Translated, it gives CATSRDPDRGNSPLHF.

The V and J genes are TRBV6-5 and TRBJ1-2; maybe TRBD1 (6 bases). The CDR3 length is 13 residues. CDR1 and CDR2 (germline): MNHEY, SVGAGI. V was cut by 4 bases and J by 6 bases, with 12 bases left in between. CDR3 in DNA: TGTGCCAGCAGTTTCTCTACAGGGCATGGCTACACCTTC. It translates to CASSFSTGHGYTF.

This sequence joins TRBV25-1 and TRBJ2-7, with a weak D call TRBD1 (5 bases). CDR1 is MGHDK, CDR2 SYGVNS, per germline. The CDR3 is made up of 13 amino acids. Between the trimmed V and J ends, which lost 5 bases and 0 bases, there was a span of 8 bases. The DNA for the CDR3 is TGTGCCAGCAGTCCGCAGGGCTCCTACGAGCAGTACTTC. Protein sequence: CASSPQGSYEQYF.

The chain uses TRBV6-5 and TRBJ1-6, with 9 nucleotides matching TRBD1. Unmatched junction bases numbered 3, after V lost 5 bases and J lost 7 bases. Germline values: CDR1 MNHEY, CDR2 SVGAGI. This CDR3 region has 14 residues. For the CDR3, the DNA is TGTGCCAGCAGTACAGGGGGCAACAATTCACCCCTCCACTTT. This codes for CASSTGGNNSPLHF.

This rearrangement joins TRBV29-1 to TRBJ1-4; 7 positions match TRBD1. This CDR3 region has 13 residues. V lost 6 bases and J lost 10; bases outside the gene matches: 11. CDR1 and CDR2 (germline): SQVTM, ANQGSEA. CDR3: CSVPGTADGKLFF. The DNA for the CDR3 is TGCAGCGTCCCCGGGACAGCTGATGGAAAACTGTTTTTT.

The rearrangement links TRBV12-2 to TRBJ2-2; the table's D call of TRBD1 was not tested on the DNA. TRBV12-2 is a recognized pseudogene. The CDR3 is 15 amino acids. CDR3 DNA: TGTGCAAGTCGCTTGGACAGGTTAGACACCGGGGAGCTGTTTTTT. The encoded protein is CASRLDRLDTGELFF.

The V gene is TRBV27, the J gene TRBJ1-5; D is undetermined. Trimming took 4 bases from V and 11 from J, leaving 15 bases between them. This CDR3 comprises 13 residues. The germline CDR1 and CDR2 sequences are MNHEY and SMNVEV (reference sequence). The CDR3 protein is CASSSPPGLAQHF. CDR3 in DNA: TGTGCCAGCAGTTCGCCTCCGGGGTTAGCCCAGCATTTT.

J is TRBJ2-2 and V is TRBV7-2; TRBD2 is a possible D gene (5 bases). The CDR3 has 15 residues. Trimming pared 3 bases from V and 0 bases from J, leaving 8 bases between. Germline CDR1 is SGHTA and CDR2 is FQGNSA. The CDR3 sequence is CASSLRVSNTGELFF. The DNA for the CDR3 is TGTGCCAGCAGCTTGCGGGTTTCGAACACCGGGGAGCTGTTTTTT.

The chain joins TRBV9 to TRBJ2-5; TRBD1 aligns across 12 bases. Trimming removed 3 bases from V and 5 bases from J; junction bases left unmatched: 8. CDR1 and CDR2 from the germline V gene are SGDLS and YYNGEE. There are 16 residues in the CDR3. This chain's CDR3 is CASSGHGTGGGETQYF. The CDR3 DNA reads as TGTGCCAGCAGCGGTCATGGGACAGGGGGCGGGGAGACCCAGTACTTC.

This clonotype has only a few counts. This chain joins TRBV6-2 or TRBV6-3 and TRBJ2-5, with 8 bases identical to TRBD1. J was trimmed by 2 bases and V by 4 bases; bases with no gene match: 6. This CDR3 spans 15 amino acids. The germline V gene has CDR1 MNHEY and CDR2 SVGEGT. The CDR3 is CASSSGQGLQETQYF. The CDR3 nucleotides read TGTGCCAGCAGTTCAGGACAGGGCCTGCAAGAGACCCAGTACTTC.